Each of the 21 T cell receptor beta chains below was sequenced from the same sample in a study of cytomegalovirus exposure and HLA in healthy donors. The method was immunoSEQ multiplex PCR; TCRdb's version includes in-frame clones alone and lacks a portion of them. In the table there are roughly 140,000 clones, about 89% of which are singletons. What was sequenced was PBMCs. The source is a woman aged 18-35 years in good health and CMV-seropositive.

CDR3 loop: CASSLLKSPGQGGYEQYF. CDR3 DNA sequence: TGTGCCAGCAGCCTTCTAAAGTCTCCGGGACAGGGGGGTTACGAGCAGTACTTC. This chain links TRBV7-2 with TRBJ2-7; 11 nucleotides line up with TRBD1. This CDR3 has 18 amino acids. With 5 bases clipped from V and 4 bases from J, the junction kept 16 bases outside the gene matches. Per the germline V gene, CDR1 is SGHTA and CDR2 is FQGNSA.

The J gene is TRBJ2-7, the V gene TRBV11-3, with a possible D match to TRBD1 (6 bases). The CDR3 is 14 amino acids. Trimming stripped 6 bases from V and 0 bases from J, with 12 bases between. Germline V gene sequence: CDR1 SGHNT, CDR2 YENEEA. The CDR3 spells CASRADRSSYEQYF. As DNA, the CDR3 is TGTGCCAGCAGGGCCGACAGGAGCTCCTACGAGCAGTACTTC.

The chain has TRBV2 and TRBJ2-3; D might be TRBD2 (5 bases). Germline CDR1 reads SNHLY; CDR2 reads FYNNEI. V was shortened by 5 bases and J by 0 bases, with 15 bases between the two germline ends. This CDR3 has 16 residues. CDR3 coding DNA: TGTGCCAGCAGTCCCGAGCGGTACACTAGCACAGATACGCAGTATTTT. This codes for CASSPERYTSTDTQYF.

The chain recombines TRBV7-2 with TRBJ1-2; D gene unclear. Germline-derived CDR1 and CDR2 are SGHTA and FQGNSA. V was shortened by 2 bases and J by 9 bases, with 16 bases between the two germline ends. The CDR3 has 14 residues. The CDR3 reads CASSLQVLVPRYTF. CDR3 coding DNA: TGTGCCAGCAGCTTACAGGTGCTGGTCCCCCGCTACACCTTC.

This sequence joins TRBV6-5 and TRBJ1-2, with 8 bases that match TRBD1. The CDR3 is made up of 14 amino acids. Germline V CDR1 and CDR2: MNHEY, SVGAGI. The trim removed 2 bases at V and 7 bases at J, leaving 6 bases unmatched. CDR3 sequence reads: CASSYDRGKVGYTF. DNA of the CDR3: TGTGCCAGCAGTTACGACAGGGGAAAAGTTGGCTACACCTTC.

V usage is TRBV27 and J usage is TRBJ2-7; TRBD2 might be the D (7 bases). The CDR3 extends over 16 amino acids. Germline CDR1 MNHEY, CDR2 SMNVEV (reference sequence). Trimming removed 6 bases from V and 1 base from J, with 19 bases in between. The CDR3 nucleotides are TGTGCCAGCAGGGGGAGCGGGACACCAAATTCCTACGAGCAGTACTTC. Amino acid sequence: CASRGSGTPNSYEQYF.

This rearrangement joins TRBV15 to TRBJ2-3, with no clear D. Trimming pared 0 bases from V and 0 bases from J, leaving 7 bases between. This CDR3 comprises 15 residues. The germline gives CDR1 LNHNV, CDR2 YYDKDF (reference sequence). The chain's CDR3 is CATSRDLRSTDTQYF. Written as DNA, the CDR3 is TGTGCCACCAGCAGAGATTTGCGTAGCACAGATACGCAGTATTTT. Together with reference TRBV15 and TRBJ2-3, the CDR3 gives the full variable domain: DAMVIQNPRYQVTQFGKPVTLSCSQTLNHNVMYWYQQKSSQAPKLLFHYYDKDFNNEADTPDNFQSRRPNTSFCFLDIRSPGLGDTAMYLCATSRDLRSTDTQYFGPGTRLTVL.

The V gene is TRBV28, the J gene TRBJ2-3; D possibly corresponds to TRBD2 (6 bases). The CDR3 has 15 amino acids. Germline V CDR1 and CDR2: MDHEN, SYDVKM. Trimming shortened V by 5 bases and J by 0 bases, and 12 bases separated the two germline ends. The CDR3 nucleotides read TGTGCCAGCAGTCTTAGCGGCCGTAGCACAGATACGCAGTATTTT. Translating gives CASSLSGRSTDTQYF.

This chain joins TRBV9 and TRBJ2-3, with 10 bases lining up with TRBD2. Trimming removed 2 bases from V and 3 bases from J; junction bases left unmatched: 12. This CDR3 has 18 residues. CDR1 SGDLS and CDR2 YYNGEE come from the germline V gene. The CDR3 nucleotides are TGTGCCAGCAGCGTCACTCCCGTAGCGGGAGGAGGAACAGATACGCAGTATTTT. Its translation is CASSVTPVAGGGTDTQYF.

The chain uses TRBV6-5 and TRBJ2-1; 7 positions match TRBD1. The CDR3 has 14 residues. From germline, CDR1 is MNHEY and CDR2 SVGAGI. V lost 6 bases to trimming and J lost 4 bases; unmatched junction nucleotides: 6. The CDR3 here is CASRAGGQYNEQFF. The CDR3 coding sequence is TGTGCCAGCAGAGCTGGGGGACAGTACAATGAGCAGTTCTTC.

The chain has TRBV29-1 and TRBJ2-1; TRBD1 aligns across 8 bases. Germline V gives CDR1 SQVTM, CDR2 ANQGSEA. The CDR3 is 13 residues long. Trimming removed 6 bases from V and 5 bases from J; junction bases left unmatched: 6. CDR3 sequence (DNA): TGCAGCGTCTGGACAGGGATTAACAATGAGCAGTTCTTC. Protein: CSVWTGINNEQFF.

J is TRBJ2-7 and V is TRBV10-1; weak D call: TRBD2 (6 bases). V was clipped by 8 bases and J by 5 bases, with 13 bases between them. Looked up from germline, CDR1 is WNHNN and CDR2 is SYGVQD (reference sequence). The CDR3 consists of 12 residues. This CDR3 is CASSGAWDEQYF. The CDR3 nucleotides read TGCGCCAGCTCGGGAGCGTGGGACGAGCAGTACTTC.

This clone was recorded once. The rearrangement joins TRBV7-3 to TRBJ2-3, with 11 nucleotides matching TRBD2. V lost 8 bases, J lost 0 bases, and 10 bases stayed unmatched. The length of the CDR3 is 17 residues. Looked up from germline, CDR1 is SGHTA and CDR2 is FQGTGA. As DNA, the CDR3 is TGTGCCAGCTTACCTAGCGGGAGGCCGATGAGCACAGATACGCAGTATTTT. Translated: CASLPSGRPMSTDTQYF.

The chain uses TRBV25-1 and TRBJ1-1; 7 bases are shared with TRBD1. CDR1 and CDR2 (germline): MGHDK, SYGVNS. The length of the CDR3 is 12 residues. Losses at the gene ends were 5 bases for V and 5 bases for J; bases not matched to a gene: 2. CDR3 sequence (DNA): TGTGCCAGCAGTCAGACAGGGACTGAAGCTTTCTTT. Translated: CASSQTGTEAFF.

V is TRBV7-9 and J is TRBJ2-5; TRBD1 matches at 8 bases. The CDR3 is made up of 15 amino acids. With V trimmed by 5 bases and J by 1 base, 6 bases remained unmatched. Germline V gene lookup returns CDR1 SEHNR and CDR2 FQNEAQ (reference sequence). CDR3 DNA: TGTGCCAGCAGCCCGGACAGGGTAATCCAAGAGACCCAGTACTTC. This encodes CASSPDRVIQETQYF. Drawing the rest from reference TRBV7-9 and TRBJ2-5, the complete variable domain is DTGVSQNPRHKITKRGQNVTFRCDPISEHNRLYWYRQTLGQGPEFLTYFQNEAQLEKSRLLSDRFSAERPKGSFSTLEIQRTEQGDSAMYLCASSPDRVIQETQYFGPGTRLLVL.

This clone occurred once. This chain links TRBV9 with TRBJ1-2; possible D gene TRBD1, 5 bases. The CDR3 loop spans 15 amino acids. In germline, CDR1 is SGDLS, CDR2 YYNGEE. Trimming cost V 0 bases and J 7 bases, with 16 bases left between them. The CDR3 loop reads CASSVGFLPGGGYTF. CDR3 sequence (DNA): TGTGCCAGCAGCGTAGGCTTTTTACCGGGGGGTGGCTACACCTTC.

The chain joins TRBV29-1 to TRBJ1-2, with D maybe TRBD1 (5 bases). Germline V CDR1 and CDR2: SQVTM, ANQGSEA. This CDR3 is built from 13 residues. Between the trimmed V and J ends, which lost 7 bases and 4 bases, there was a span of 16 bases. The CDR3 protein is CSARGPVGYGYTF. CDR3 DNA: TGCAGCGCGCGGGGACCAGTGGGCTATGGCTACACCTTC.

This clone was recorded only once. The chain joins TRBV29-1 to TRBJ1-4; D remains ambiguous. The V end was cut by 6 bases, the J end by 0 bases, with 8 bases between. Germline CDR1 is SQVTM and CDR2 is ANQGSEA. The CDR3 sequence is 13 residues long. CDR3 sequence: CSVRTATNEKLFF. CDR3 nucleotides: TGCAGCGTGCGAACTGCAACTAATGAAAAACTGTTTTTT.

This rearrangement joins TRBV6-5 to TRBJ1-2, with D tentatively TRBD1 (5 bases). Germline V gene lookup returns CDR1 MNHEY and CDR2 SVGAGI. This CDR3 spans 14 amino acids. The V end lost 8 bases, the J end lost 5 bases, and 18 bases lay between the germline ends. The CDR3 sequence: CASRLGTAGYGYTF. In DNA, the CDR3 is TGTGCCAGCCGGCTGGGGACCGCGGGGTATGGCTACACCTTC.

This clone was observed a single time. J is TRBJ2-1 and V is TRBV7-8, with 7 positions matching TRBD2. CDR3 length equals 20 residues. With V trimmed by 0 bases and J by 3 bases, 17 bases remained unmatched. The germline V gene has CDR1 SGHVS and CDR2 FQNEAQ. As DNA, the CDR3 is TGTGCCAGCAGCTTAGCTCTTAAGATAACAGTGGGCGGGAGCTACAATGAGCAGTTCTTC. Translated, it gives CASSLALKITVGGSYNEQFF.

The chain recombines TRBV11-3 with TRBJ2-7, with 7 bases aligning to TRBD2. V lost 3 bases and J lost 0; bases outside the gene matches: 2. CDR1 and CDR2 (germline): SGHNT, YENEEA. This CDR3 is built from 14 residues. CDR3 in DNA: TGTGCCAGCAGCTTGGGACTAAACTCCTACGAGCAGTACTTC. The encoded protein is CASSLGLNSYEQYF.